This TCR beta chain was captured in a study of T cells in localized non-small cell lung cancer. Study observations and caveats: Overall survival was longer when the density of T cells in the blood was higher. Sequencing involved a lone tumor region, leaving heterogeneity possible. Uninvolved adjacent lung showed the highest T cell clonality, exceeding tumor.

Sequencing used immunoSEQ multiplex PCR; TCRdb keeps in-frame clones, though not all of them. The profile shows under 50,000 clones, 86% of them singletons. This CDR3 has 13 amino acids. CDR1 and CDR2 from the germline V gene are MGHRA and YSYEKL. The junction had 4 bases not matched to a gene; V was cut back by 3 bases and J by 8 bases. Concerning this clone itself: What it binds is not known.

This receptor was obtained from a male donor older than 55 with stage II lung adenocarcinoma. The V gene is TRBV4-1, the J gene TRBJ2-1; the match to TRBD2 covers 7 bases. The sequenced sample was peripheral blood mononuclear cells, obtained before any cancer treatment. For the CDR3, the DNA is TGCGCCAGCAGCCAGGCGGGAGCGGATGAGCAGTTCTTC. Translation: CASSQAGADEQFF.